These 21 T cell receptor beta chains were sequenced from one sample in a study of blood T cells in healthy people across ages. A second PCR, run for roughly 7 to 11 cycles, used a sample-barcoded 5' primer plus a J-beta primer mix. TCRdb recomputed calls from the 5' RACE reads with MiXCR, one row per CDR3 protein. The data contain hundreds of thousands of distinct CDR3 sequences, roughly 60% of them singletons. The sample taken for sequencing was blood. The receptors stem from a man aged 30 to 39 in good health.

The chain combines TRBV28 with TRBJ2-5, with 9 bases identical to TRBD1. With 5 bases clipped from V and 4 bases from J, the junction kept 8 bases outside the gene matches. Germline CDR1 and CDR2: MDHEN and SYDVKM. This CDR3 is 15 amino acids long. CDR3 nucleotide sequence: TGTGCCAGCAGTGTTCCCGGGACAGGGAGAGAGACCCAGTACTTC. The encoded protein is CASSVPGTGRETQYF.

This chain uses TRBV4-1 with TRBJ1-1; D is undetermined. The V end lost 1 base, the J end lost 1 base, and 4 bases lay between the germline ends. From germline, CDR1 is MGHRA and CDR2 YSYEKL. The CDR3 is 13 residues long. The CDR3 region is CASSQGPNTEAFF. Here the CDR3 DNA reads TGCGCCAGCAGCCAAGGGCCGAACACTGAAGCTTTCTTT.

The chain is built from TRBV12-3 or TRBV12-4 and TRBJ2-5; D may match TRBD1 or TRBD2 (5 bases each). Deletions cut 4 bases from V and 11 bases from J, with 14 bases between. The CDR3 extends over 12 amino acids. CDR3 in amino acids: CASSSPLGEQYF. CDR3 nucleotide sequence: TGTGCCAGCAGTTCGCCATTGGGGGAGCAGTACTTC.

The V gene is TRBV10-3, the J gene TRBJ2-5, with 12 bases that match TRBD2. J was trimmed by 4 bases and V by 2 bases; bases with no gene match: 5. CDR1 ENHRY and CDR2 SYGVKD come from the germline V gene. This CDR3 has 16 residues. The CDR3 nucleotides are TGTGCCATCAGTGAGGGACTAGCGGGATTAAGAGAGACCCAGTACTTC. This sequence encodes CAISEGLAGLRETQYF.

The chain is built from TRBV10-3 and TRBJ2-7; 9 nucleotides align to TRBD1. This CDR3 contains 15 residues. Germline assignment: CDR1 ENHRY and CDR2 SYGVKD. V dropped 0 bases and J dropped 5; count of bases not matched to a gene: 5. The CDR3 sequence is CAISESGTGYHEQYF. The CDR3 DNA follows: TGTGCCATCAGTGAGTCAGGGACAGGGTACCACGAGCAGTACTTC.

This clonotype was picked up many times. CDR3 protein: CASRGLKRTGNNGNQPQHF. The CDR3 DNA follows: TGTGCCAGCAGGGGGTTGAAAAGGACAGGGAATAACGGCAATCAGCCCCAGCATTTT. The gene calls are TRBV2 and TRBJ1-5; 8 positions match TRBD1. V was clipped by 6 bases and J by 2 bases; unmatched bases: 18. The CDR3 sequence is 19 residues long. Looked up from germline, CDR1 is SNHLY and CDR2 is FYNNEI. Filled out from reference TRBV2 and TRBJ1-5, the complete variable domain reads EPEVTQTPSHQVTQMGQEVILRCVPISNHLYFYWYRQILGQKVEFLVSFYNNEISEKSEIFDDQFSVERPDGSNFTLKIRSTKLEDSAMYFCASRGLKRTGNNGNQPQHFGDGTRLSIL.

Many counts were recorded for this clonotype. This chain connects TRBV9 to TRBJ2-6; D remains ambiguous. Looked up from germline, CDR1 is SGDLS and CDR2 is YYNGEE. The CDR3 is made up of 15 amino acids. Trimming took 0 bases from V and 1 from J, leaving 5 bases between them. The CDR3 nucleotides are TGTGCCAGCAGCGTAGGGTCTTCTGGGGCCAACGTCCTGACTTTC. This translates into CASSVGSSGANVLTF. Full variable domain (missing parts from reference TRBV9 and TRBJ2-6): DSGVTQTPKHLITATGQRVTLRCSPRSGDLSVYWYQQSLDQGLQFLIQYYNGEERAKGNILERFSAQQFPDLHSELNLSSLELGDSALYFCASSVGSSGANVLTFGAGSRLTVL.

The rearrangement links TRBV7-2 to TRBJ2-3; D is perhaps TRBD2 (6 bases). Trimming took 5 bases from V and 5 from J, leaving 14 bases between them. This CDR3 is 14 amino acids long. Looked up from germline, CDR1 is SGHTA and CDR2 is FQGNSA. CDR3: CASSEGLALDTQYF. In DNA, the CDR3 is TGTGCCAGCAGCGAGGGACTTGCCCTAGATACGCAGTATTTT.

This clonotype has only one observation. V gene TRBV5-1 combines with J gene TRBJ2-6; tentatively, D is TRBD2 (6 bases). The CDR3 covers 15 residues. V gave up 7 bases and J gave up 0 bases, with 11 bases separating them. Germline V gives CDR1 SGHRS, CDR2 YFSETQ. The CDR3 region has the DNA TGCGCCAGCTTTCGGGGGAACTCTGGGGCCAACGTCCTGACTTTC. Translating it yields CASFRGNSGANVLTF. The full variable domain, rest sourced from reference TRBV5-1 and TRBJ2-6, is KAGVTQTPRYLIKTRGQQVTLSCSPISGHRSVSWYQQTPGQGLQFLFEYFSETQRNKGNFPGRFSGRQFSNSRSEMNVSTLELGDSALYLCASFRGNSGANVLTFGAGSRLTVL.

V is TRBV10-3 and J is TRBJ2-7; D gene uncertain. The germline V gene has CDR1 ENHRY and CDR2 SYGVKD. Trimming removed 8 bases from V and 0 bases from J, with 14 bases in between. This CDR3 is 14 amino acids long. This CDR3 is CAIRTDVSSYEQYF. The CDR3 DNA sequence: TGTGCCATCCGAACGGACGTGAGCTCCTACGAGCAGTACTTC.

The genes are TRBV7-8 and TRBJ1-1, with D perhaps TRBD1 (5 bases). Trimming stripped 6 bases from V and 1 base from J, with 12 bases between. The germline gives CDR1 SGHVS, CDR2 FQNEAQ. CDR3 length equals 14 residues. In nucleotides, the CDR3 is TGTGCCAGCAGGCTGGGGACTTCGAACACTGAAGCTTTCTTT. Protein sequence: CASRLGTSNTEAFF.

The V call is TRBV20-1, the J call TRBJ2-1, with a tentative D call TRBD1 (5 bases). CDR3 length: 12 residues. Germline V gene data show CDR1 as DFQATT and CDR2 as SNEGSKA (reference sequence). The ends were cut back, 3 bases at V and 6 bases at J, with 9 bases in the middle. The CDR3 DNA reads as TGCAGTGCTAGGGTGGGGCTCAATGAGCAGTTCTTC. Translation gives CSARVGLNEQFF.

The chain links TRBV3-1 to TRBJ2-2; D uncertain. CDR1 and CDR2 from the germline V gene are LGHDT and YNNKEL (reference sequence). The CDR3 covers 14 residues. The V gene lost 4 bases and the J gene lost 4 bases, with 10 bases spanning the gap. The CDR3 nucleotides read TGTGCCAGCAGCCCCTTGGAAGGCACCGGGGAGCTGTTTTTT. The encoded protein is CASSPLEGTGELFF.

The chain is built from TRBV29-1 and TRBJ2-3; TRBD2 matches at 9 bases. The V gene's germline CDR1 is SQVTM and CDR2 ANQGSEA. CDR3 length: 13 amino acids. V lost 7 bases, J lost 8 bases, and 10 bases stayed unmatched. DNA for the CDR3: TGCAGCGGCAGACTAGCGGCCCCCGCTACGCAGTATTTT. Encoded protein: CSGRLAAPATQYF.

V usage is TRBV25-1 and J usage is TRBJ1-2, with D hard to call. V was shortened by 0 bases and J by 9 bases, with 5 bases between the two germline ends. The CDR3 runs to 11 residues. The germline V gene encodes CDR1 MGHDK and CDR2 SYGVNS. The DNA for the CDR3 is TGTGCCAGCAGTGAATATGGGAGCTACACCTTC. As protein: CASSEYGSYTF.

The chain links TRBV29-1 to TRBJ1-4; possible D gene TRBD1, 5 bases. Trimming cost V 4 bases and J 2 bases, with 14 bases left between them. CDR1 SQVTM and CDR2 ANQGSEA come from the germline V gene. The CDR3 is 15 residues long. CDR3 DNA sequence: TGCAGCGTTGTCAGCAGTGGGGACACTAATGAAAAACTGTTTTTT. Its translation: CSVVSSGDTNEKLFF.

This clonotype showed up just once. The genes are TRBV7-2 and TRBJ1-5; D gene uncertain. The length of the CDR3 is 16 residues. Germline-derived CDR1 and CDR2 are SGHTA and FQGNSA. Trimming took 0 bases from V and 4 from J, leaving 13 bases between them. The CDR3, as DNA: TGTGCCAGCAGCTTAGCAGGGCCGTTGGCTAATCAGCCCCAGCATTTT. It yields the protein CASSLAGPLANQPQHF. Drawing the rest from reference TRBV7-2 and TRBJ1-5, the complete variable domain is GAGVSQSPSNKVTEKGKDVELRCDPISGHTALYWYRQSLGQGLEFLIYFQGNSAPDKSGLPSDRFSAERTGGSVSTLTIQRTQQEDSAVYLCASSLAGPLANQPQHFGDGTRLSIL.

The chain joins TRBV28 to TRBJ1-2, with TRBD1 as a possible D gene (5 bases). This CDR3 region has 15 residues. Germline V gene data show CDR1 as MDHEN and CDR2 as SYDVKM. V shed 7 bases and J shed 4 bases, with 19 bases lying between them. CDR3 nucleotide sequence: TGTGCCAGCATCCCCCCGGGACCTCCGGGCTATGGCTACACCTTC. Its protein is CASIPPGPPGYGYTF.

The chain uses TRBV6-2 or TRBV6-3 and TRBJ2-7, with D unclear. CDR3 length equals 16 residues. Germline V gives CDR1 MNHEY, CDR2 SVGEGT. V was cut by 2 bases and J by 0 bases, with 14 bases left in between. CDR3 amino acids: CASSYPPGFASYEQYF. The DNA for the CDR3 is TGTGCCAGCAGTTACCCCCCGGGTTTTGCCTCCTACGAGCAGTACTTC.

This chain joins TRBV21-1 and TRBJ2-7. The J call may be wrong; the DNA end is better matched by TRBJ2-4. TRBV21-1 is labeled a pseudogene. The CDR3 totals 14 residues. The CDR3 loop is CASSKAHRENIQYF. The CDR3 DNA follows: TGTGCCAGCAGCAAAGCGCACAGAGAAAACATTCAGTACTTC.

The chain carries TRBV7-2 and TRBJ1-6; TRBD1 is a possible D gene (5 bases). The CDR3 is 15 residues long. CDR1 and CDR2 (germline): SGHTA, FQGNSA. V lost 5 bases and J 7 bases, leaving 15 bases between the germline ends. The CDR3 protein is CASSPRRGGNSPLHF. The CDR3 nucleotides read TGTGCCAGCAGCCCTCGGCGCGGGGGAAATTCACCCCTCCACTTT.